The clone carrying this T cell receptor (beta chain) showed up many times. No antigen is known for it. The germline V and J ends were trimmed by 4 bases and 8 bases, with 12 bases remaining between them. The CDR3 runs 13 residues. From germline, CDR1 is SGHDN and CDR2 FVKESK. This entry is derived from a study of T-cell reconstitution after alpha-beta-depleted transplantation in children. General study findings and limits: Several hundred graft clones that had expanded were reportedly the source of alpha-beta T cells about two months after transplant.

Unique molecular identifiers were used to barcode this TCRbeta library. Each CDR3 protein gets one entry after TCRdb re-called the PCR reads with MiXCR. The profile shows around 200,000 distinct CDR3 sequences, roughly a tenth of them singletons. This receptor was obtained from a child in the first two years of life with acute myeloid leukemia, due to receive a stem cell transplant. V gene TRBV14 combines with J gene TRBJ1-3, with D hard to call. Here the sequenced sample was PBMCs, taken before TCRalphabeta/CD19-depleted stem cell transplant. The CDR3 nucleotides are TGTGCCAGCAGCCTTCGCCCATGGGACACCATATATTTT. Translation: CASSLRPWDTIYF. The whole variable domain, remainder taken from reference TRBV14 and TRBJ1-3, is EAGVTQFPSHSVIEKGQTVTLRCDPISGHDNLYWYRRVMGKEIKFLLHFVKESKQDESGMPNNRFLAERTGGTYSTLKVQPAELEDSGVYFCASSLRPWDTIYFGEGSWLTVV.